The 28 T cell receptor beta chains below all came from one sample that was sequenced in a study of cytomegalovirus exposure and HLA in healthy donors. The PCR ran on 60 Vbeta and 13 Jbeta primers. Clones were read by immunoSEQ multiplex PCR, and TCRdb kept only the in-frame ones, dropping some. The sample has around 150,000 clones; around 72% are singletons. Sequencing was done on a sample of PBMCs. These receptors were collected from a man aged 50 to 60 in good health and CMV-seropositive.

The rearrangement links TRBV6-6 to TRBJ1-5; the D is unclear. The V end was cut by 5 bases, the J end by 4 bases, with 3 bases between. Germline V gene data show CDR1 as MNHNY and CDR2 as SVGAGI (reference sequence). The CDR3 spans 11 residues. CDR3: CASSHNQPQHF. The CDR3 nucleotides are TGTGCCAGCAGTCATAATCAGCCCCAGCATTTT.

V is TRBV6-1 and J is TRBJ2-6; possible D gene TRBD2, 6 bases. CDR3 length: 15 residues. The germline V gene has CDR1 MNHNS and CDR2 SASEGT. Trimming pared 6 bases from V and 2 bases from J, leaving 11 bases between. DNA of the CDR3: TGTGCCAGCAGGGCGGGCGGGACTGGGGCCAACGTCCTGACTTTC. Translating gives CASRAGGTGANVLTF.

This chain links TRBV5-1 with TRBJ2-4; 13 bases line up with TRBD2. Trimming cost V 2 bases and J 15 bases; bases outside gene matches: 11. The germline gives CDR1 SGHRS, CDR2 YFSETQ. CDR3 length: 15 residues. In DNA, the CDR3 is TGCGCCAGCAGCTTTGGGACTAGCGGGAAGAGCCACACGTACTTC. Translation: CASSFGTSGKSHTYF. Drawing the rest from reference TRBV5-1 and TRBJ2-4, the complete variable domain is KAGVTQTPRYLIKTRGQQVTLSCSPISGHRSVSWYQQTPGQGLQFLFEYFSETQRNKGNFPGRFSGRQFSNSRSEMNVSTLELGDSALYLCASSFGTSGKSHTYFGAGTRLSVL.

CDR3: CASSLVESKRGHEQFF. The CDR3, as DNA: TGTGCCAGCAGCTTAGTAGAGTCTAAGCGGGGTCATGAGCAGTTCTTC. The rearrangement uses TRBV7-2 and TRBJ2-1, with 7 bases identical to TRBD2. CDR3 size: 16 residues. J was trimmed by 8 bases and V by 1 base; bases with no gene match: 11. The germline V gene encodes CDR1 SGHTA and CDR2 FQGNSA.

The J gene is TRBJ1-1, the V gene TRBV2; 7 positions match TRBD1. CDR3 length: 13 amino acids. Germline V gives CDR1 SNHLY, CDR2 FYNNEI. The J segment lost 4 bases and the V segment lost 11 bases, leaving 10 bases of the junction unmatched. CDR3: CADRRGRSTEAFF. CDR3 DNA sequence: TGTGCCGACAGAAGGGGGCGTAGCACTGAAGCTTTCTTT.

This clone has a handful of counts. In DNA, the CDR3 is TGCGCCAGCAGCCAAGAGCCAGCGGGGGGGCTGGGGGAGACCCAGTACTTC. Its translation is CASSQEPAGGLGETQYF. The chain employs TRBV4-1 and TRBJ2-5; 10 bases match TRBD2. CDR3 length: 17 amino acids. Germline CDR1 reads MGHRA; CDR2 reads YSYEKL. The ends lost 0 bases at V and 5 bases at J; junction bases unmatched: 9.

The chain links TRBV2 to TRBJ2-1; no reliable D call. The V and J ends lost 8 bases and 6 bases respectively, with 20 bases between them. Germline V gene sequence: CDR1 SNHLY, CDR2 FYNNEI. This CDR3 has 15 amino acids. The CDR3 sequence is CASALVSPTLNEQFF. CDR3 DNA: TGTGCCAGCGCCCTAGTTAGCCCTACCCTCAATGAGCAGTTCTTC.

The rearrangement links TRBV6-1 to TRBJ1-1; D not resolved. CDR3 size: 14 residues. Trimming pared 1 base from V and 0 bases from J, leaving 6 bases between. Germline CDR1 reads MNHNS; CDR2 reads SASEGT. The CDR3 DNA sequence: TGTGCCAGCAGTGAAGGCAGTTTGAACACTGAAGCTTTCTTT. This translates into CASSEGSLNTEAFF.

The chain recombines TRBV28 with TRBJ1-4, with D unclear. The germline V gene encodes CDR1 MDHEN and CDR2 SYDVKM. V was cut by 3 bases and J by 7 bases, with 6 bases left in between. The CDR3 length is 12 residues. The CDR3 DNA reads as TGTGCCAGCAGTTTTGAGCCTGAAAAACTGTTTTTT. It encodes CASSFEPEKLFF.

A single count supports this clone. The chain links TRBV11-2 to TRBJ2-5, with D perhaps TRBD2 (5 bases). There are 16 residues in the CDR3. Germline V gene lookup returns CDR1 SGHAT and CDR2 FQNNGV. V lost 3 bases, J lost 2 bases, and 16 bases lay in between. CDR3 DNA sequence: TGTGCCAGCAGCTTCCGTCGGGGTCGTGGACAAGAGACCCAGTACTTC. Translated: CASSFRRGRGQETQYF.

The CDR3 sequence is CASSFSGSGYEQYF. For the CDR3, the DNA is TGTGCCAGCAGTTTTTCAGGGTCGGGCTACGAGCAGTACTTC. The rearrangement uses TRBV6-5 and TRBJ2-7, with TRBD1 as a possible D gene (5 bases). The V gene lost 4 bases and the J gene lost 3 bases, with 13 bases spanning the gap. Germline V gene lookup returns CDR1 MNHEY and CDR2 SVGAGI. The CDR3 runs 14 residues.

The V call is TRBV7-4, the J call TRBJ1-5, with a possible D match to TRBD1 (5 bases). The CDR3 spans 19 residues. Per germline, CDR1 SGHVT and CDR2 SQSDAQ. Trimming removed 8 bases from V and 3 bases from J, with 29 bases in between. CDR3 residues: CASAPLCRSGKGVNQPQHF. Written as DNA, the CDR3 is TGTGCCAGCGCTCCTCTATGTCGGAGTGGCAAAGGGGTCAATCAGCCCCAGCATTTT. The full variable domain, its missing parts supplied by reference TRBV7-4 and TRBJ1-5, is GAGVSQSPRYKVAKRGRDVALRCDSISGHVTLYWYRQTLGQGSEVLTYSQSDAQRDKSGRPSGRFSAERPERSVSTLKIQRTEQGDSAVYLCASAPLCRSGKGVNQPQHFGDGTRLSIL.

CDR3 region: CASSGGDSNQPQHF. CDR3 coding DNA: TGTGCCAGCAGCGGGGGGGATAGCAATCAGCCCCAGCATTTT. This rearrangement joins TRBV5-6 to TRBJ1-5; D possibly corresponds to TRBD1 (5 bases). With 4 bases removed from V and 0 bases from J, the gap between germline ends came to 8 bases. Looked up from germline, CDR1 is SGHDT and CDR2 is YYEEEE. The CDR3 is 14 residues long.

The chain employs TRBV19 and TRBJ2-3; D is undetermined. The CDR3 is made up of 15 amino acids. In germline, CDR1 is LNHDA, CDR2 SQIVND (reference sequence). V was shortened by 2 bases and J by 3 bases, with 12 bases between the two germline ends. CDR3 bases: TGTGCCAGTAGTATAACAGTTACCCCTACAGATACGCAGTATTTT. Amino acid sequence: CASSITVTPTDTQYF. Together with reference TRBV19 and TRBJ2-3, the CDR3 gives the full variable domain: DGGITQSPKYLFRKEGQNVTLSCEQNLNHDAMYWYRQDPGQGLRLIYYSQIVNDFQKGDIAEGYSVSREKKESFPLTVTSAQKNPTAFYLCASSITVTPTDTQYFGPGTRLTVL.

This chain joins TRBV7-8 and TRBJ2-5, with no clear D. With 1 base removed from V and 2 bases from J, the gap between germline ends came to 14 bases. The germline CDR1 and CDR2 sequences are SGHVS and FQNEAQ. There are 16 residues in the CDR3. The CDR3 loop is CASSLGYANSQETQYF. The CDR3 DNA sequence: TGTGCCAGCAGCTTAGGATATGCAAATAGTCAAGAGACCCAGTACTTC.

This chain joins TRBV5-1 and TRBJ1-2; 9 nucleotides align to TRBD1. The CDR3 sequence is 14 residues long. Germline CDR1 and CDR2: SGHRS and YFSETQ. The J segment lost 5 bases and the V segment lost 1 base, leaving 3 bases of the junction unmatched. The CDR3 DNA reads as TGCGCCAGCAGCTTGTCGGGACAGGGTTATGGCTACACCTTC. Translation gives CASSLSGQGYGYTF.

The CDR3 is CASSLEDRVGQYF. In nucleotides, the CDR3 is TGTGCCAGCAGCTTGGAAGACAGGGTAGGGCAGTACTTC. The chain recombines TRBV5-6 with TRBJ2-7; TRBD1 agrees at 7 bases. This CDR3 contains 13 residues. Trimming at V came to 0 bases and at J to 9 bases, leaving 6 bases not matched to a gene. The germline V gene has CDR1 SGHDT and CDR2 YYEEEE. The whole variable domain, filled in from reference TRBV5-6 and TRBJ2-7, reads DAGVTQSPTHLIKTRGQQVTLRCSPKSGHDTVSWYQQALGQGPQFIFQYYEEEERQRGNFPDRFSGHQFPNYSSELNVNALLLGDSALYLCASSLEDRVGQYFGPGTRLTVT.

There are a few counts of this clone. The CDR3 loop is CASSSGRAQAFF. The CDR3 region has the DNA TGCGCCAGCAGCTCCGGCAGGGCACAAGCTTTCTTT. V is TRBV5-1 and J is TRBJ1-1, with D possibly being TRBD1 (5 bases). There are 12 residues in the CDR3. V dropped 3 bases and J dropped 9 bases, with 12 bases sitting between them. The germline V gene has CDR1 SGHRS and CDR2 YFSETQ.

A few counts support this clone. The CDR3 nucleotides read TGTGCTAGTGGTTTGGACCTCGGACAGGGAAGGTACAATGAGCAGTTCTTC. It translates to CASGLDLGQGRYNEQFF. The rearrangement joins TRBV12-5 to TRBJ2-1; TRBD1 agrees at 8 bases. The CDR3 length is 17 residues. Germline-derived CDR1 and CDR2 are LGHNT and FRNRAP. The V and J ends lost 1 base and 4 bases, in that order; junction bases with no gene match: 9.

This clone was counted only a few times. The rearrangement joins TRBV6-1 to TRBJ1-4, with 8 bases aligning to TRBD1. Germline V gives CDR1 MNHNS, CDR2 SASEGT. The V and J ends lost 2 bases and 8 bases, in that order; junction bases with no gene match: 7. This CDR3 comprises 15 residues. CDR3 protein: CASSEFQGAGEKLFF. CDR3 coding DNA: TGTGCCAGCAGTGAATTTCAGGGGGCGGGAGAAAAACTGTTTTTT.

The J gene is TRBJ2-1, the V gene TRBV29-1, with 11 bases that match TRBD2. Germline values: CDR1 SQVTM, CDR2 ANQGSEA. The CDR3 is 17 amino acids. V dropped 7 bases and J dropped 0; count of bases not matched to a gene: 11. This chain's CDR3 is CSAQLAGAFSSYNEQFF. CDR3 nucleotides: TGCAGCGCGCAACTAGCGGGGGCCTTTAGCTCCTACAATGAGCAGTTCTTC.

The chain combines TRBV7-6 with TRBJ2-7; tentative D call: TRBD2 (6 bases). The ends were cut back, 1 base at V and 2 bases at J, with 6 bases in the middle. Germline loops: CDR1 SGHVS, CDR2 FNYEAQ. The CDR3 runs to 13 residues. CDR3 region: CASSLGGTYEQYF. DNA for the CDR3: TGTGCCAGCAGCTTAGGCGGGACCTACGAGCAGTACTTC.

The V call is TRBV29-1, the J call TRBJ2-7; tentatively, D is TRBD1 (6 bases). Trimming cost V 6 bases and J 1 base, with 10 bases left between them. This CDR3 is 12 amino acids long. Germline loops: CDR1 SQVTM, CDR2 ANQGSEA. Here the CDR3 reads CSVAGTSYEQYF. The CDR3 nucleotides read TGCAGCGTGGCTGGGACATCCTACGAGCAGTACTTC.

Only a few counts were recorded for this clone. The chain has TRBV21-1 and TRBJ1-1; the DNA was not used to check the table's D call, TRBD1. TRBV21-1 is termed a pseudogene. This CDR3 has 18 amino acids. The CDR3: CASSKPSPGGRGDTEAFF. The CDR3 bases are TGTGCCAGCAGCAAACCTTCGCCAGGGGGTAGGGGGGATACTGAAGCTTTCTTT.

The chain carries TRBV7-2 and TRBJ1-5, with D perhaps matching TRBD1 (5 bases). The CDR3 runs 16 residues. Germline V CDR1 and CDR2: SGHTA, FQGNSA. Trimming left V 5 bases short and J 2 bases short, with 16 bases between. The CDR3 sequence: CASSQHGLGGNQPQHF. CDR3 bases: TGTGCCAGCAGCCAACACGGGTTAGGGGGCAATCAGCCCCAGCATTTT.

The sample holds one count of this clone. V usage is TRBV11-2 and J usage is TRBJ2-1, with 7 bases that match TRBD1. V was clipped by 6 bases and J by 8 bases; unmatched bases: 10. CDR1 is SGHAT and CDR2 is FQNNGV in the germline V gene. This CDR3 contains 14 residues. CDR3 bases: TGTGCCAGCAGGAGCGTGCGACAGGGTCATGAGCAGTTCTTC. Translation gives CASRSVRQGHEQFF.

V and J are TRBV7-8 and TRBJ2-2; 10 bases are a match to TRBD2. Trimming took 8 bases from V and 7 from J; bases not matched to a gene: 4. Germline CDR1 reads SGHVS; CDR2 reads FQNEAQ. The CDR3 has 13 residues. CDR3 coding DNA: TGTGCCAGCGCTAGCGGGGGTTTCGGGGAGCTGTTTTTT. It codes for CASASGGFGELFF. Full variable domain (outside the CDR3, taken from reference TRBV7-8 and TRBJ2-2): GAGVSQSPRYKVAKRGQDVALRCDPISGHVSLFWYQQALGQGPEFLTYFQNEAQLDKSGLPSDRFFAERPEGSVSTLKIQRTQQEDSAVYLCASASGGFGELFFGEGSRLTVL.

The DNA for the CDR3 is TGCGCCAGCAGCCAAGATAGGAGCCCCGGTGAGCAGTTCTTC. Its translation: CASSQDRSPGEQFF. V is TRBV4-1 and J is TRBJ2-1; unclear D gene. CDR3 length equals 14 residues. V was trimmed by 0 bases and J by 9 bases, leaving 12 bases between them. Germline loops: CDR1 MGHRA, CDR2 YSYEKL.